At least ten counts were recorded for the clone carrying this T cell receptor beta chain. Its antigen is not identified. If no ophthalmopathy appeared within 18 months of follow-up, hyperthyroidism was termed stable. Thyroid ultrasound, orbital computed tomography, TRAb, serum thyroxine and clinical symptoms formed the basis of diagnosis. These data belong to a study of Graves' ophthalmopathy and Graves' hyperthyroidism. Turning to the study itself: Peripheral blood was gathered at the point of initial diagnosis, before any treatment started.

General study findings and limits: The model's ophthalmopathy progression predictions had roughly 69% sensitivity and less than 85% specificity.

The TCR beta CDR3 regions underwent amplification from RNA transcripts. The authors performed first-round RT-PCR with HTBI primers and then a second-round multiplex PCR. One entry per CDR3 protein results from TCRdb running MiXCR on the multiplex PCR reads. This table holds more than 300,000 distinct CDR3 sequences, 15% to 20% found once. The CDR3 has 17 residues. Germline V gives CDR1 ENHRY, CDR2 SYGVKD. V shed 8 bases, J shed 6 bases, and the junction held 19 bases outside the gene matches. The chain carries TRBV10-3 and TRBJ1-1, with TRBD1 identical over 9 bases. Sequencing was done on a sample of peripheral blood. The TCR was taken from an adult woman with stable Graves' hyperthyroidism. CDR3 nucleotide sequence: TGTGCCATCTCGAAAAACCCCACCTTGGACAGGGGCCCTGAAGCTTTCTTT. Translating it yields CAISKNPTLDRGPEAFF.